Shown below are 23 T cell receptor beta chains from a single sample sequenced in a study of patients and donors after allogeneic stem cell transplantation. Each CDR3 protein gets one entry after TCRdb re-called the RT-PCR reads with MiXCR. The table has 98,000 or so distinct CDR3 sequences, about a third seen once. Sequenced input: blood, either unsorted or a sorted T cell fraction (not recorded which). The origin of the receptors is a human donor who was either an allogeneic HSCT recipient or a stem cell or donor lymphocyte infusion donor (not recorded which). It is not recorded whose cells these are; they may come from a transplant donor.

There are a few counts of this clonotype. The chain uses TRBV20-1 and TRBJ1-5; 9 bases line up with TRBD1. In germline, CDR1 is DFQATT, CDR2 SNEGSKA (reference sequence). After removal of 6 bases from V and 5 bases from J, the junction contained 11 bases not matched to a gene. CDR3 length equals 15 residues. CDR3 in DNA: TGCAGTGCCGAGCAACTTACAGGGGGCTATCAGCCCCAGCATTTT. Protein product: CSAEQLTGGYQPQHF.

The chain couples TRBV27 to TRBJ1-1; no firm D call. This CDR3 contains 13 residues. Trimming took 2 bases from V and 2 from J, leaving 6 bases between them. From germline, CDR1 is MNHEY and CDR2 SMNVEV (reference sequence). The CDR3 sequence: CASSLVPNTEAFF. The CDR3 region has the DNA TGTGCCAGCAGTTTAGTCCCAAACACTGAAGCTTTCTTT.

The chain couples TRBV12-3 or TRBV12-4 to TRBJ1-5; TRBD1 agrees at 8 bases. The length of the CDR3 is 12 residues. The trim removed 6 bases at V and 5 bases at J, leaving 0 bases unmatched. For the CDR3, the DNA is TGTGCCAGCAGGGGACAGGATCAGCCCCAGCATTTT. Its translation is CASRGQDQPQHF.

This clonotype was detected a few times. CDR3: CASKTVNQPQHF. The CDR3 bases are TGTGCCAGCAAAACAGTTAATCAGCCCCAGCATTTT. The chain combines TRBV6-2 or TRBV6-3 with TRBJ1-5; no definite D call. Trimming shortened V by 7 bases and J by 4 bases, and 8 bases separated the two germline ends. CDR1 is MNHEY, CDR2 SVGEGT, per germline. CDR3 length equals 12 residues.

The chain recombines TRBV2 with TRBJ2-7; 11 nucleotides align to TRBD2. This CDR3 is built from 13 residues. Germline V gene lookup returns CDR1 SNHLY and CDR2 FYNNEI. The V gene end was trimmed by 2 bases and the J gene end by 12 bases; junction bases not matched to a gene: 6. DNA for the CDR3: TGTGCCAGCAGTGAATCCCCTGGGACTAGCGGGTACTTC. Amino acid sequence: CASSESPGTSGYF.

The V and J genes are TRBV7-6 and TRBJ2-7; 8 nucleotides match TRBD2. Germline V gives CDR1 SGHVS, CDR2 FNYEAQ. The CDR3 sequence is 13 residues long. The junction had 6 bases not matched to a gene; V was cut back by 6 bases and J by 5 bases. Written as DNA, the CDR3 is TGTGCCAGCAGACCAGCGGGAGTGGACGAGCAGTACTTC. Protein: CASRPAGVDEQYF.

This chain uses TRBV20-1 with TRBJ1-6; the D is unclear. CDR3 size: 17 residues. Trimming removed 2 bases at V and 0 bases at J, with 14 bases between. Germline lookup yields CDR1 DFQATT and CDR2 SNEGSKA (reference sequence). The CDR3 DNA reads TGCAGTGCTAGAAATCGGCAGACCAGCTCCTATAATTCACCCCTCCACTTT. Protein product: CSARNRQTSSYNSPLHF.

The chain joins TRBV10-3 to TRBJ2-5; D is ambiguous. The V end was cut by 4 bases, the J end by 4 bases, with 13 bases between. The germline CDR1 and CDR2 sequences are ENHRY and SYGVKD. The CDR3 sequence is 14 residues long. This CDR3 is CAISGHPVAETQYF. The CDR3, as DNA: TGTGCCATCAGTGGTCACCCGGTGGCAGAGACCCAGTACTTC.

This clonotype was counted between two and nine times. The V and J genes are TRBV18 and TRBJ1-1, with 8 positions matching TRBD1. This CDR3 has 15 residues. The V segment lost 5 bases and the J segment 3 bases; nucleotides outside the gene matches: 8. The V gene's germline CDR1 is KGHSH and CDR2 LQKENI. DNA for the CDR3: TGTGCCAGCTCATACTTCCAGGGGGCCGACACTGAAGCTTTCTTT. Translated: CASSYFQGADTEAFF.

This chain connects TRBV6-5 to TRBJ2-5; no clear D. The CDR3 contains 11 residues. V was shortened by 8 bases and J by 5 bases, with 9 bases between the two germline ends. From germline, CDR1 is MNHEY and CDR2 SVGAGI. CDR3 region: CASRQWETQYF. In DNA form, the CDR3 reads TGTGCCAGCCGACAATGGGAGACCCAGTACTTC.

This clonotype was seen a few times. The chain couples TRBV28 to TRBJ1-1; 8 bases map to TRBD1. CDR3 size: 13 residues. With V trimmed by 11 bases and J by 1 base, 6 bases remained unmatched. Germline CDR1 and CDR2: MDHEN and SYDVKM. Here the CDR3 reads CASTGVGNTEAFF. Written as DNA, the CDR3 is TGTGCCTCGACAGGGGTGGGGAACACTGAAGCTTTCTTT.

This clonotype was seen a few times. The chain couples TRBV18 to TRBJ1-5; 9 bases agree with TRBD1. After removal of 3 bases from V and 3 bases from J, the junction contained 3 bases not matched to a gene. Germline V lookup: CDR1 KGHSH, CDR2 LQKENI. This CDR3 spans 15 amino acids. Here the CDR3 reads CASSPTGGVNQPQHF. CDR3 coding DNA: TGTGCCAGCTCACCGACAGGGGGGGTCAATCAGCCCCAGCATTTT.

This chain uses TRBV28 with TRBJ1-2, with D perhaps matching TRBD1 (6 bases). The ends were cut back, 2 bases at V and 1 base at J, with 11 bases in the middle. Per germline, CDR1 MDHEN and CDR2 SYDVKM. The CDR3 is 15 residues long. CDR3 nucleotide sequence: TGTGCCAGCAGTTTAGGGAGGGGGATTAACTATGGCTACACCTTC. This translates into CASSLGRGINYGYTF.

This clonotype was seen a few times. The genes are TRBV4-2 and TRBJ2-1; no definite D call. The CDR3 consists of 13 residues. The V and J ends lost 2 bases and 10 bases respectively, with 12 bases between them. Germline assignment: CDR1 LGHNA and CDR2 YNFKEQ. The chain's CDR3 is CASSQPTRGEQFF. CDR3 coding DNA: TGTGCCAGCAGCCAACCCACGCGAGGAGAGCAGTTCTTC.

This clonotype has a handful of counts. V gene TRBV24-1 combines with J gene TRBJ1-5, with D uncertain. The germline V gene has CDR1 KGHDR and CDR2 SFDVKD. This CDR3 contains 14 residues. Trimming left V 0 bases short and J 2 bases short, with 4 bases between. The CDR3 reads CATSDLPGNQPQHF. The CDR3 nucleotides read TGTGCCACCAGTGATTTGCCAGGCAATCAGCCCCAGCATTTT.

The rearrangement joins TRBV29-1 to TRBJ2-5, with TRBD1 matching over 7 bases. Losses at the gene ends were 6 bases for V and 12 bases for J; bases not matched to a gene: 10. This CDR3 has 11 residues. Germline CDR1 reads SQVTM; CDR2 reads ANQGSEA. CDR3: CSVTGTDPEYF. CDR3 coding DNA: TGCAGCGTGACCGGGACAGATCCGGAGTACTTC.

V usage is TRBV10-3 and J usage is TRBJ2-7, with D unclear. Germline V gene sequence: CDR1 ENHRY, CDR2 SYGVKD. V lost 11 bases and J lost 6, with 14 bases in between. The CDR3 is 11 residues long. The CDR3 sequence is CAGSTQSEQYF. For the CDR3, the DNA is TGTGCCGGCTCGACCCAAAGCGAGCAGTACTTC.

This chain links TRBV5-1 with TRBJ1-4; 9 bases fit TRBD1. Germline V gives CDR1 SGHRS, CDR2 YFSETQ. J lost 2 bases, V lost 2 bases, and 10 bases had no gene match. This CDR3 contains 18 residues. The CDR3 region is CASSLGTGNLATNEKLFF. The DNA for the CDR3 is TGCGCCAGCAGCTTAGGGACAGGGAACCTCGCGACTAATGAAAAACTGTTTTTT.

V usage is TRBV4-3 and J usage is TRBJ2-7; D may be TRBD1 (6 bases). Per the germline V gene, CDR1 is LGHNA and CDR2 is YSLEER. Trimming left V 3 bases short and J 3 bases short, with 9 bases between. This CDR3 region has 13 residues. In nucleotides, the CDR3 is TGCGCCAGCAGCCACTACAGGGACTACGAGCAGTACTTC. It specifies CASSHYRDYEQYF.

The sample holds a few counts of this clonotype. The chain joins TRBV20-1 to TRBJ2-1; 8 positions match TRBD1. The CDR3 is made up of 16 amino acids. Germline trimming cut 5 bases from V and 2 bases from J; bases unmatched to any gene: 11. Germline V CDR1 and CDR2: DFQATT, SNEGSKA (reference sequence). Here the CDR3 reads CSACRLRGRPYNEQFF. The DNA of the CDR3 is TGCAGTGCTTGCCGTCTCAGGGGGCGCCCCTACAATGAGCAGTTCTTC.

This chain joins TRBV6-6 and TRBJ2-1, with D possibly called TRBD1 or TRBD2 (5 bases each). V was trimmed by 4 bases and J by 8 bases, leaving 18 bases between them. The CDR3 sequence is 15 residues long. Germline values: CDR1 MNHNY, CDR2 SVGAGI (reference sequence). The CDR3 nucleotides are TGTGCCAGCAGTTCCCTGCCCGTGGGGACCGATGAGCAGTTCTTC. Translated: CASSSLPVGTDEQFF.

V usage is TRBV12-3 or TRBV12-4 and J usage is TRBJ2-2; no clear D. Trimming stripped 2 bases from V and 6 bases from J, with 1 base between. The CDR3 contains 11 residues. Here the CDR3 reads CASSLPGELFF. In DNA, the CDR3 is TGTGCCAGCAGTTTACCCGGGGAGCTGTTTTTT.

The chain joins TRBV4-2 to TRBJ2-6; TRBD2 matches 10 bases. Germline V lookup: CDR1 LGHNA, CDR2 YNFKEQ. Trimming took 0 bases from V and 4 from J; bases not matched to a gene: 15. This CDR3 has 21 amino acids. The CDR3 is CASSQELGLAGAVGGANVLTF. DNA of the CDR3: TGTGCCAGCAGCCAAGAATTGGGGCTAGCGGGAGCCGTTGGCGGGGCCAACGTCCTGACTTTC.